This T cell receptor (beta chain) came from a study of blood T cell repertoires in COVID-19. Whole-study context: COVID-19 samples collected from the United States, Italy and Spain covered acute and convalescent phases. PBMCs, B-cell-depleted T cells, or T cells provided the cDNA or gDNA that made up the material.

Profiling relied on immunoSEQ multiplex PCR, and the TCRdb table lists in-frame clones only, not all of them. The sample consists of a few hundred thousand clones, about 88% of them appearing once. All enrollees were about 18 to 89 years old and from about 24 US areas. Assignments of participants to cohorts depended upon their own reported clinical history. The CDR3 totals 14 residues. From germline, CDR1 is SGHAT and CDR2 FQNNGV. Losses at the gene ends were 8 bases for V and 3 bases for J; bases not matched to a gene: 5. This TCR derives from a woman aged 50 to 65 who had recovered from COVID-19. The specimen sequenced was PBMCs or T cells enriched from blood (not recorded which). The J gene is TRBJ2-1, the V gene TRBV11-2, with 9 bases fitting TRBD2. The CDR3 spells CASFATSGYNEQFF. CDR3 coding DNA: TGTGCCAGCTTCGCGACTAGCGGCTACAATGAGCAGTTCTTC. The full variable domain, rest sourced from reference TRBV11-2 and TRBJ2-1, is EAGVAQSPRYKIIEKRQSVAFWCNPISGHATLYWYQQILGQGPKLLIQFQNNGVVDDSQLPKDRFSAERLKGVDSTLKIQPAKLEDSAVYLCASFATSGYNEQFFGPGTRLTVL.